This T cell receptor beta chain stems from a study of cytomegalovirus exposure and HLA in healthy donors. Concerning this clone: The germline gene is not matched at one end of the junction; a read error may be the cause.

Per germline, CDR1 SEHNR and CDR2 FQNEAQ (reference sequence). The CDR3 spans 13 residues. The donors were in the 120-subject validation cohort, distinct from the 666-subject first cohort. TCRdb keeps only in-frame clones here, not all; method: immunoSEQ multiplex PCR. The table has some 180,000 clones, around nine tenths seen once. The TCR sequence derives from a man aged 30 to 39 in good health and CMV-seropositive. J is TRBJ2-7 and V is TRBV7-9, with D possibly TRBD2 on 5 matching bases. The material sequenced was PBMCs. The CDR3 loop reads CASSLAYSYEQYF. DNA for the CDR3: TGTGCCAGCAGCCTAGCCTACTCCTACGAGCAGTACTTC.